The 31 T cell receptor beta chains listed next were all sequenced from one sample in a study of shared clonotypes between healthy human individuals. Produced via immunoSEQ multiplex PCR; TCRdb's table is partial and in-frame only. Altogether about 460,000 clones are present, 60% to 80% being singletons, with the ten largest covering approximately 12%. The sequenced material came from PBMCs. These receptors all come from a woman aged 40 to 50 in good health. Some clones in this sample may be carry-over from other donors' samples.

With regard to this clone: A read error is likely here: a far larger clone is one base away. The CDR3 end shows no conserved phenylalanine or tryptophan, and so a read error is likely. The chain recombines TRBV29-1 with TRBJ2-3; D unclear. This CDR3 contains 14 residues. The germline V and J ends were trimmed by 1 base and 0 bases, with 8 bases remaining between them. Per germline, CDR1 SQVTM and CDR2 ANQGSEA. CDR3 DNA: TGCAGCGTTGAAGCGGGTCTTAGCACAGATACGCAGTATCTT. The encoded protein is CSVEAGLSTDTQYL.

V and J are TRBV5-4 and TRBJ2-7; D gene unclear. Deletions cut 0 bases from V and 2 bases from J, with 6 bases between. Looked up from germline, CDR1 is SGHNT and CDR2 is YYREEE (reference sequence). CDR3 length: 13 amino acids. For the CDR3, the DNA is TGTGCCAGCAGCTTGGGCCACGCCTACGAGCAGTACTTC. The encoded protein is CASSLGHAYEQYF.

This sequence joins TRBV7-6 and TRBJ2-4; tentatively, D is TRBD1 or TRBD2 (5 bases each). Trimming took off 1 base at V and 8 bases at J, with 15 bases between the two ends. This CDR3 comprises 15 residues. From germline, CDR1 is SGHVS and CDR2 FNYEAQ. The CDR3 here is CASSLGPGRWDIQYF. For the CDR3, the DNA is TGTGCCAGCAGCTTAGGCCCGGGGCGTTGGGACATTCAGTACTTC.

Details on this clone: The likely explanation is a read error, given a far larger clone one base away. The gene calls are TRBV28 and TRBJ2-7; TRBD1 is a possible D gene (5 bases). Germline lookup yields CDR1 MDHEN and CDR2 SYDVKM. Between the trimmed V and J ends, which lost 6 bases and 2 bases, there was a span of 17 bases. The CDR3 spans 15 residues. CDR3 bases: TGTGCCAGCAGGAAAACTCCCCAGGACACCTACGAGCAGTACTTC. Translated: CASRKTPQDTYEQYF. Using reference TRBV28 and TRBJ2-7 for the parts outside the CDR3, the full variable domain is DVKVTQSSRYLVKRTGEKVFLECVQDMDHENMFWYRQDPGLGLRLIYFSYDVKMKEKGDIPEGYSVSREKKERFSLILESASTNQTSMYLCASRKTPQDTYEQYFGPGTRLTVT.

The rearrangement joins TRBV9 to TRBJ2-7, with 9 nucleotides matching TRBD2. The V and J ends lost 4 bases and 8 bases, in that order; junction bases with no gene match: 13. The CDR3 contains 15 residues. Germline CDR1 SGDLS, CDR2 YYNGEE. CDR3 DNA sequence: TGTGCCAGCAGCAGGGGTGGGGTAGCGGGAGTTCAGCAGTACTTC. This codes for CASSRGGVAGVQQYF. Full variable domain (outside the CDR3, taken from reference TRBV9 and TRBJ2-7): DSGVTQTPKHLITATGQRVTLRCSPRSGDLSVYWYQQSLDQGLQFLIQYYNGEERAKGNILERFSAQQFPDLHSELNLSSLELGDSALYFCASSRGGVAGVQQYFGPGTRLTVT.

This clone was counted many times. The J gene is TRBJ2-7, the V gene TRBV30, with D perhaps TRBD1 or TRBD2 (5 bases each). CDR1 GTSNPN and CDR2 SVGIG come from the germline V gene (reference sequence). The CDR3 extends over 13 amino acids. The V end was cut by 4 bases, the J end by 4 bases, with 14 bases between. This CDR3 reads CAWNTGTPYEQYF. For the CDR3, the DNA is TGTGCCTGGAACACGGGGACGCCTTACGAGCAGTACTTC.

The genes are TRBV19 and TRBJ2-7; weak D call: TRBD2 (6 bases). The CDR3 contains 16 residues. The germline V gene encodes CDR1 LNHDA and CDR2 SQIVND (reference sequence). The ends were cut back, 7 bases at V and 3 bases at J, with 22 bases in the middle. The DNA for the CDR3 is TGTGCCAGTACCATGACTTATGGGGGACTCAGCTACGAGCAGTACTTC. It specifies CASTMTYGGLSYEQYF. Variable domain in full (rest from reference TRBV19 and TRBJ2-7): DGGITQSPKYLFRKEGQNVTLSCEQNLNHDAMYWYRQDPGQGLRLIYYSQIVNDFQKGDIAEGYSVSREKKESFPLTVTSAQKNPTAFYLCASTMTYGGLSYEQYFGPGTRLTVT.

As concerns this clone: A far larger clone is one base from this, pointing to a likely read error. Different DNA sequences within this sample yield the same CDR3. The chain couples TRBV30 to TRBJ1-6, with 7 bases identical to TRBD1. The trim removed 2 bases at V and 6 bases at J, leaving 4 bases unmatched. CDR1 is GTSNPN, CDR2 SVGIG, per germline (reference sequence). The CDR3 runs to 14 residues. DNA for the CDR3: TGTGCCTGGAGTACAGGGACAGTTAATTCACCCCTCCACTTT. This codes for CAWSTGTVNSPLHF.

The CDR3 nucleotides read TGTGCCAGCAGCTTAGTAGCGGGAGTATCCAATGAGCAGTTCTTC. Translating gives CASSLVAGVSNEQFF. The chain joins TRBV7-9 to TRBJ2-1; TRBD2 matches at 9 bases. The CDR3 runs to 15 residues. CDR1 is SEHNR and CDR2 is FQNEAQ in the germline V gene (reference sequence). The trim removed 1 base at V and 6 bases at J, leaving 4 bases unmatched.

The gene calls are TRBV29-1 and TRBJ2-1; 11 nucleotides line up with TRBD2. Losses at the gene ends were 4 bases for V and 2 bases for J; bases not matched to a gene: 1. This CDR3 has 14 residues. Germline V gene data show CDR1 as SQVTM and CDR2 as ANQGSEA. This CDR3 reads CSVATSGTYNEQFF. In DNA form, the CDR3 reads TGCAGCGTTGCGACTAGCGGGACCTACAATGAGCAGTTCTTC.

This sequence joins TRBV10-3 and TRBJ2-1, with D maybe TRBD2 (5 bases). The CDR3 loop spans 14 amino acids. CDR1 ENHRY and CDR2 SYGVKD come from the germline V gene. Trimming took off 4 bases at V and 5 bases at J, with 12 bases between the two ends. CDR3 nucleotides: TGTGCCATCAGTGGAGCTAGCCCTAACAATGAGCAGTTCTTC. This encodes CAISGASPNNEQFF.

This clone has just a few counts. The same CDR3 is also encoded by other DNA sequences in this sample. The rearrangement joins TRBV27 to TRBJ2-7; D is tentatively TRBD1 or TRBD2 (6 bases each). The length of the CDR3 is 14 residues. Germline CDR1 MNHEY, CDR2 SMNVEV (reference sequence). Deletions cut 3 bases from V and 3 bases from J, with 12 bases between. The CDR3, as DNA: TGTGCCAGCAGTTTGGGGGCGGGACGCTACGAGCAGTACTTC. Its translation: CASSLGAGRYEQYF.

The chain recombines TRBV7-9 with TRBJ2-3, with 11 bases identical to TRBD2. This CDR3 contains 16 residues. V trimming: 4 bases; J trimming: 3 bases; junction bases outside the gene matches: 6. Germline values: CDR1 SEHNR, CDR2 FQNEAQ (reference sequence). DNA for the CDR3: TGTGCCAGCAGCTCGACTAGCGGGATACCGACAGATACGCAGTATTTT. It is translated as CASSSTSGIPTDTQYF.

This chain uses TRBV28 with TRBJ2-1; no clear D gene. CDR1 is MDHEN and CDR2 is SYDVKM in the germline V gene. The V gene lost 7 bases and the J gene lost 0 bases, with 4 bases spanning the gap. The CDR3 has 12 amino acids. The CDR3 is CASTGSYNEQFF. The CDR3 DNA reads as TGTGCCAGCACGGGCTCCTACAATGAGCAGTTCTTC.

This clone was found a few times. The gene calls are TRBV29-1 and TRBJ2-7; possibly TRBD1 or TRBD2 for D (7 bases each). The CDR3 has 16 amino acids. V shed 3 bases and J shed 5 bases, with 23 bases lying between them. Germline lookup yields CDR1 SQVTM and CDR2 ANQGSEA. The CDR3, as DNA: TGCAGCGTTGATAGGGGCAGGGGGGGCGGTCCCCACGAGCAGTACTTC. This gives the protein CSVDRGRGGGPHEQYF.

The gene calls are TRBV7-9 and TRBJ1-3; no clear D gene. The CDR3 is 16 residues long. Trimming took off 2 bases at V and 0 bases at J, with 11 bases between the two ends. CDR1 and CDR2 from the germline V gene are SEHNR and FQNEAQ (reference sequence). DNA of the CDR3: TGTGCCAGCAGCTTATCGGTGACTTACTCTGGAAACACCATATATTTT. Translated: CASSLSVTYSGNTIYF.

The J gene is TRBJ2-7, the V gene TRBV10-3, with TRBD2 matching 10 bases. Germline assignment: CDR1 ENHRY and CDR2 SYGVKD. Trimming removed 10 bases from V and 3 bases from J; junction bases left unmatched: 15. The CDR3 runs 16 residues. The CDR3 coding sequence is TGTGCCACTAGTCGGGGGGGACTAGCGCTAGACTACGAGCAGTACTTC. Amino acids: CATSRGGLALDYEQYF.

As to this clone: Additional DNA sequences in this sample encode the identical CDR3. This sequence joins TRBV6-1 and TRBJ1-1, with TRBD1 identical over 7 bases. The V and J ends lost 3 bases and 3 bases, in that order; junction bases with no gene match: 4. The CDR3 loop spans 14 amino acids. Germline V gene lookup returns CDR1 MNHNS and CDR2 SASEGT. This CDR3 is CASSETGSDTEAFF. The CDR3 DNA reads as TGTGCCAGCAGTGAGACAGGGTCCGACACTGAAGCTTTCTTT.

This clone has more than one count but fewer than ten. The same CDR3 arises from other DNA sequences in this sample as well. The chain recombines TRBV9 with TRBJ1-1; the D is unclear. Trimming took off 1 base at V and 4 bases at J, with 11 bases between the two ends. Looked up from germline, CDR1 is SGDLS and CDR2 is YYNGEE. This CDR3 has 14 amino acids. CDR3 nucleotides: TGTGCCAGCAGCGTAACGGCGCGGGGCACTGAAGCTTTCTTT. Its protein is CASSVTARGTEAFF.

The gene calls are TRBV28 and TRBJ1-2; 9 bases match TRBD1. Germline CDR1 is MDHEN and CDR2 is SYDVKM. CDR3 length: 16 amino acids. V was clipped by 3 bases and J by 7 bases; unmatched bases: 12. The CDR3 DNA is TGTGCCAGCAGTTTGTTATCGGACAGGGGTTTTGGTGGCTACACCTTC. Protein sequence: CASSLLSDRGFGGYTF.

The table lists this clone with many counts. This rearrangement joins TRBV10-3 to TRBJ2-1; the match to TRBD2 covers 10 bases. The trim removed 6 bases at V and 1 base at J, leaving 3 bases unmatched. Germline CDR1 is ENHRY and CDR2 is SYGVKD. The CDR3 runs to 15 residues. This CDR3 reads CAIREREGSYNEQFF. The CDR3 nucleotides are TGTGCCATCAGGGAGCGGGAGGGTTCCTACAATGAGCAGTTCTTC.

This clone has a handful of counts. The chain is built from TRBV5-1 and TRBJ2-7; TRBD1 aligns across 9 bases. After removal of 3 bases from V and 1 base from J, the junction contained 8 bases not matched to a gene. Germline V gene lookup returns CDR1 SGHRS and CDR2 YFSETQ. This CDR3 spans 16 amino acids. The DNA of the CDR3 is TGCGCCAGCAGCTCAGGACAGGGGAGGGGTTCCTACGAGCAGTACTTC. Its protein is CASSSGQGRGSYEQYF.

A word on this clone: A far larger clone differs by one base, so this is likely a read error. The chain's CDR3 is CASSPDRGYGTTIYF. The CDR3 region has the DNA TGTGCCAGCAGCCCGGACAGGGGATATGGAACCACCATATATTTT. The J gene is TRBJ1-3, the V gene TRBV5-6, with TRBD1 identical over 9 bases. This CDR3 is 15 amino acids long. CDR1 and CDR2 from the germline V gene are SGHDT and YYEEEE.

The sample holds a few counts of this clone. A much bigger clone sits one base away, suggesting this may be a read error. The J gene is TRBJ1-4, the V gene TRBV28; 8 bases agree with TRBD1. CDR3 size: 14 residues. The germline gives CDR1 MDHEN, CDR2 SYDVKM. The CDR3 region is CASSGTGFNEKPFF. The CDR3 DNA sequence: TGTGCCAGCAGTGGGACAGGCTTTAATGAAAAACCGTTTTTT.

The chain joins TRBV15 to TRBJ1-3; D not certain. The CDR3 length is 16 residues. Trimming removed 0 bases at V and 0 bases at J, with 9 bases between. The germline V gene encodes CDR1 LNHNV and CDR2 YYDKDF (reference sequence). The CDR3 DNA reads TGTGCCACCAGCAGAGATCGGACTTCCTCTGGAAACACCATATATTTT. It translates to CATSRDRTSSGNTIYF.

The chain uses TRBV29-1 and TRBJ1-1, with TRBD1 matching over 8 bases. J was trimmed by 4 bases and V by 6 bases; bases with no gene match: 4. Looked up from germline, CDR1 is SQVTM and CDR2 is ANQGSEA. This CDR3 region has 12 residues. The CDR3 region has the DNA TGCAGCGTAACACAGGGGGGCACTGAAGCTTTCTTT. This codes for CSVTQGGTEAFF.

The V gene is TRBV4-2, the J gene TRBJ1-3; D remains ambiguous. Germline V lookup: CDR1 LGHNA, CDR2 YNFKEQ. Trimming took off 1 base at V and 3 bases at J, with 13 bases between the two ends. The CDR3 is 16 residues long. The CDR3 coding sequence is TGTGCCAGCAGCCAAGGACCAGGAGAGAGTGGAAACACCATATATTTT. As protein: CASSQGPGESGNTIYF.

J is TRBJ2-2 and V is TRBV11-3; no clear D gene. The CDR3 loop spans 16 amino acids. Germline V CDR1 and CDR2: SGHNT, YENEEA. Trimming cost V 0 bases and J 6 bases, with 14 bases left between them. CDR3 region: CASSLETNYVAGELFF. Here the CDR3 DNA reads TGTGCCAGCAGCTTAGAGACGAATTATGTTGCCGGGGAGCTGTTTTTT.

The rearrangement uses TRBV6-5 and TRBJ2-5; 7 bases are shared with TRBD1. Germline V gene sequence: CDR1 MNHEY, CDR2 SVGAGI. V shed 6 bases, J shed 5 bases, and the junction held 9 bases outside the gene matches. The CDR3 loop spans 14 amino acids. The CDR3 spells CASSPTGWKETQYF. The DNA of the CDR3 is TGTGCCAGCAGCCCGACAGGGTGGAAGGAGACCCAGTACTTC.

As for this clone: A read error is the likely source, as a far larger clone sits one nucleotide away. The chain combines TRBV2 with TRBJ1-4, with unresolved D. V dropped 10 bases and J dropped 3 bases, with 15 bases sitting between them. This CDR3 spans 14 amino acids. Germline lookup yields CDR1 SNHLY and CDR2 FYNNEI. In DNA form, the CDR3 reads TGTGCCACGGCTTTGGAGCAGTCTAATGAAAAACTGTTTTTT. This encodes CATALEQSNEKLFF.

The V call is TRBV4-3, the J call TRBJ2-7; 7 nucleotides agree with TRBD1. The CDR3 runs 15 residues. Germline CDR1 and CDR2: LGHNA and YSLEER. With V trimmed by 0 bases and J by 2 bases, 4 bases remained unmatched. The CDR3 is CASSQDLTGTYEQYF. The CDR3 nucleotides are TGCGCCAGCAGCCAAGATCTGACAGGGACCTACGAGCAGTACTTC.